The present T cell receptor beta chain was sequenced within a study of shared clonotypes between healthy human individuals. Study-level points and caveats: Measured sharing among donors was expected to vary with sequencing depth.

The repertoire was sequenced with immunoSEQ multiplex PCR; TCRdb's copy has only in-frame clones and lacks some. The table lists 1.4 million to 1.5 million clones, around 97% of them singletons, with approximately 1.2% in the top ten. Between the trimmed V and J ends, which lost 10 bases and 2 bases, there was a span of 12 bases. The length of the CDR3 is 13 residues. Germline CDR1 is SGHNT and CDR2 is YYREEE (reference sequence). This clone was counted a single time. No antigen is known for it. The chain is built from TRBV5-4 and TRBJ2-2; D not certain. The receptor was isolated from a man between 25 and 39 years old in good health. The material sequenced was naive CD4+ T cells sorted from blood. Subset defined: CD45RA+ positively selected. The CDR3 loop reads CAGRKFNTGELFF. The CDR3 DNA reads TGTGCCGGACGGAAGTTCAACACCGGGGAGCTGTTTTTT.